This T cell receptor (beta chain) is from a study of shared clonotypes between healthy human individuals. CD45RO-negative CD8 cells positively selected for CCR7 made up the naive population, which excluded terminally differentiated effector memory CD45RA+ cells. Only in-frame clones appear in the TCRdb table, and some are missing; sequencing was by immunoSEQ multiplex PCR. Seen here are hundreds of thousands of clones, 95% observed once, and the top ten hold approximately 0.11%. The V end was cut by 1 base, the J end by 5 bases, with 11 bases between. This CDR3 is built from 14 residues. Germline V gene lookup returns CDR1 SGHAT and CDR2 FQNNGV. This clone was seen a single time.

J is TRBJ1-1 and V is TRBV11-2; a weak D match, TRBD1 (6 bases). The sequenced sample consisted of naive CD8+ T cells sorted from blood. The source of this sequence is a woman aged 30 to 39 in good health. The CDR3: CASSLGGQWTEAFF. CDR3 DNA sequence: TGTGCCAGCAGCTTAGGCGGACAGTGGACTGAAGCTTTCTTT.